These 26 T cell receptor beta chains originate from one sample sequenced in a study of shared clonotypes between healthy human individuals. The data were produced by immunoSEQ multiplex PCR, yet TCRdb's version contains in-frame clones alone and is incomplete. The table lists about 2.1 million clones, just over 90% of them singletons. Only CD45RO-negative cells positively selected for CCR7 counted as naive CD8 cells, so terminally differentiated effector memory CD45RA+ cells were excluded. The specimen sequenced was naive CD8+ T cells from PBMCs. These receptors came from a man between 18 and 35 years old in good health. Some clones in this sample may be carry-over from other donors' samples.

This clone has a single count. The chain has TRBV7-9 and TRBJ2-3; TRBD2 aligns across 8 bases. J gave up 3 bases and V 0 bases, and 14 bases lay outside the gene matches. CDR3 length equals 19 residues. Germline V gene sequence: CDR1 SEHNR, CDR2 FQNEAQ (reference sequence). CDR3 region: CASSLAALAGTSWTDTQYF. The DNA of the CDR3 is TGTGCCAGCAGCTTAGCGGCGTTAGCGGGAACGAGTTGGACAGATACGCAGTATTTT.

This rearrangement joins TRBV11-2 to TRBJ1-1, with unresolved D. The CDR3 consists of 14 residues. V lost 5 bases and J lost 0, with 10 bases in between. Germline loops: CDR1 SGHAT, CDR2 FQNNGV. CDR3 in DNA: TGTGCCAGCAGCCTCCAGGACCTGAACACTGAAGCTTTCTTT. Its protein is CASSLQDLNTEAFF.

The J gene is TRBJ2-1, the V gene TRBV25-1; 8 bases agree with TRBD2. J was trimmed by 2 bases and V by 7 bases; bases with no gene match: 1. Germline V gene sequence: CDR1 MGHDK, CDR2 SYGVNS. This CDR3 spans 13 amino acids. The CDR3 here is CASNSGAYNEQFF. Written as DNA, the CDR3 is TGTGCCAGCAATAGCGGGGCCTACAATGAGCAGTTCTTC.

This clone appeared a single time. The V call is TRBV10-3, the J call TRBJ2-3; D possibly corresponds to TRBD1 (5 bases). There are 16 residues in the CDR3. Trimming took 2 bases from V and 0 from J, leaving 12 bases between them. Germline values: CDR1 ENHRY, CDR2 SYGVKD. CDR3 in amino acids: CAISERRQSSTDTQYF. CDR3 DNA sequence: TGTGCCATCAGTGAGAGGCGACAGAGTAGCACAGATACGCAGTATTTT.

The V and J genes are TRBV19 and TRBJ2-1; D call uncertain. V was trimmed by 3 bases and J by 6 bases, leaving 15 bases between them. In germline, CDR1 is LNHDA, CDR2 SQIVND (reference sequence). The CDR3 runs 15 residues. Written as DNA, the CDR3 is TGTGCCAGTAGTATTGAGACTTTTCTCGTCAATGAGCAGTTCTTC. Protein: CASSIETFLVNEQFF.

The rearrangement joins TRBV9 to TRBJ2-6; tentative D call: TRBD1 (5 bases). CDR3 length equals 15 residues. CDR1 is SGDLS, CDR2 YYNGEE, per germline. The V end was cut by 4 bases, the J end by 4 bases, with 12 bases between. The CDR3 bases are TGTGCCAGCAGCCGTACAGGATCCGGGGCCAACGTCCTGACTTTC. Its translation is CASSRTGSGANVLTF.

The chain employs TRBV2 and TRBJ1-3, with D possibly TRBD1 on 5 matching bases. CDR3 length: 16 residues. The germline gives CDR1 SNHLY, CDR2 FYNNEI. Trimming removed 4 bases from V and 4 bases from J, with 17 bases in between. The chain's CDR3 is CASSGDGFFGGNTIYF. The CDR3 DNA reads TGTGCCAGCAGTGGGGACGGCTTTTTTGGCGGAAACACCATATATTTT.

This clone was counted a few times. Other nucleotide sequences from this sample produce the same CDR3. The chain links TRBV19 to TRBJ1-1; D unresolved. Looked up from germline, CDR1 is LNHDA and CDR2 is SQIVND (reference sequence). The CDR3 has 14 amino acids. Trimming took 1 base from V and 2 from J, leaving 8 bases between them. The CDR3 DNA follows: TGTGCCAGTAGTATAGGGCAACCTAACACTGAAGCTTTCTTT. It is translated as CASSIGQPNTEAFF.

The CDR3 region has the DNA TGTGCCAGCAGCTCCGGACCGATAGGAAGGTATGGCTACACCTTC. Encoded protein: CASSSGPIGRYGYTF. The rearrangement links TRBV7-9 to TRBJ1-2, with no clear D. Germline V gene data show CDR1 as SEHNR and CDR2 as FQNEAQ (reference sequence). Trimming pared 4 bases from V and 5 bases from J, leaving 17 bases between. The CDR3 length is 15 residues.

Note on this clone: The sample carries other DNA sequences with the same CDR3. The CDR3 coding sequence is TGTGCCAGCAGTTTGGGAGGTTTTAGCAATCAGCCCCAGCATTTT. It yields the protein CASSLGGFSNQPQHF. V usage is TRBV27 and J usage is TRBJ1-5; D call uncertain. This CDR3 has 15 amino acids. CDR1 MNHEY and CDR2 SMNVEV come from the germline V gene (reference sequence). Trimming stripped 3 bases from V and 0 bases from J, with 9 bases between.

This chain uses TRBV4-1 with TRBJ2-3; D is undetermined. V was pared by 3 bases and J by 3 bases, with 10 bases between. The CDR3 length is 14 residues. Germline lookup yields CDR1 MGHRA and CDR2 YSYEKL. CDR3 sequence (DNA): TGCGCCAGCAGCCATGGGCTTGGGACAGATACGCAGTATTTT. This encodes CASSHGLGTDTQYF.

The V gene is TRBV28, the J gene TRBJ2-6; D is unresolved. The CDR3 runs to 15 residues. The germline V gene has CDR1 MDHEN and CDR2 SYDVKM. V lost 2 bases and J lost 0, with 5 bases in between. The CDR3 sequence is CASSLQPSGANVLTF. The CDR3 DNA follows: TGTGCCAGCAGTTTACAACCCTCTGGGGCCAACGTCCTGACTTTC.

The chain has TRBV28 and TRBJ2-1; possible D gene TRBD1, 6 bases. Trimming shortened V by 4 bases and J by 3 bases, and 22 bases separated the two germline ends. The germline gives CDR1 MDHEN, CDR2 SYDVKM. This CDR3 is built from 18 residues. The CDR3 loop reads CASSSTLERDTGYNEQFF. The CDR3 DNA follows: TGTGCCAGCAGTTCCACCCTAGAGAGGGACACGGGCTACAATGAGCAGTTCTTC.

This chain uses TRBV28 with TRBJ1-2; D might be TRBD1 (6 bases). V gave up 6 bases and J gave up 6 bases, with 20 bases separating them. Germline lookup yields CDR1 MDHEN and CDR2 SYDVKM. This CDR3 spans 15 amino acids. CDR3 in amino acids: CASSLWGGRSNGYTF. For the CDR3, the DNA is TGTGCCAGCAGCCTATGGGGGGGCAGGTCCAATGGCTACACCTTC.

V and J are TRBV4-3 and TRBJ2-5, with D possibly matching TRBD2 (5 bases). Trimming cost V 4 bases and J 4 bases, with 22 bases left between them. The CDR3 runs 17 residues. The germline V gene has CDR1 LGHNA and CDR2 YSLEER. The CDR3 region is CASSLLQGLGSGETQYF. The CDR3 nucleotides are TGCGCCAGCAGCCTTCTCCAAGGACTGGGTTCGGGAGAGACCCAGTACTTC.

CDR3 sequence (DNA): TGTGCCATCTGGGGTGTGAGGGAGCTGTTTTTT. It encodes CAIWGVRELFF. The chain combines TRBV6-1 with TRBJ2-2; D is undetermined. V gave up 10 bases and J gave up 9 bases, with 12 bases separating them. Germline loops: CDR1 MNHNS, CDR2 SASEGT. This CDR3 is 11 amino acids long.

The rearrangement uses TRBV7-2 and TRBJ2-7; D is possibly TRBD2 (6 bases). The CDR3 is 14 amino acids. Germline V gene sequence: CDR1 SGHTA, CDR2 FQGNSA. Trimming shortened V by 5 bases and J by 2 bases, and 13 bases separated the two germline ends. Here the CDR3 DNA reads TGTGCCAGCAGCCTTTCGGGAGCAGCCTACGAGCAGTACTTC. It specifies CASSLSGAAYEQYF. Full variable domain (rest looked up from reference TRBV7-2 and TRBJ2-7): GAGVSQSPSNKVTEKGKDVELRCDPISGHTALYWYRQSLGQGLEFLIYFQGNSAPDKSGLPSDRFSAERTGGSVSTLTIQRTQQEDSAVYLCASSLSGAAYEQYFGPGTRLTVT.

The gene calls are TRBV7-8 and TRBJ2-5, with D perhaps being TRBD1 or TRBD2 (6 bases each). V was trimmed by 8 bases and J by 2 bases, leaving 15 bases between them. This CDR3 contains 14 residues. Germline CDR1 and CDR2: SGHVS and FQNEAQ. The CDR3 spells CASSHGGDQETQYF. DNA for the CDR3: TGTGCCAGCTCCCACGGGGGCGATCAAGAGACCCAGTACTTC.

The chain employs TRBV27 and TRBJ2-5; 10 bases line up with TRBD2. CDR1 and CDR2 from the germline V gene are MNHEY and SMNVEV (reference sequence). J was trimmed by 9 bases and V by 3 bases; bases with no gene match: 10. This CDR3 contains 15 residues. DNA of the CDR3: TGTGCCAGCAGTTTGGCTAGCGGGGGCCTTTCGGCCCAGTACTTC. Translated, it gives CASSLASGGLSAQYF.

The sample holds one count of this clone. The V and J genes are TRBV28 and TRBJ2-5; 9 bases fit TRBD2. Germline-derived CDR1 and CDR2 are MDHEN and SYDVKM. V dropped 4 bases and J dropped 5; count of bases not matched to a gene: 14. The CDR3 sequence is 17 residues long. CDR3 sequence (DNA): TGTGCCAGCAGTTCCTCCTTCGGAAGCGGGAGGCTGGAGACCCAGTACTTC. This gives the protein CASSSSFGSGRLETQYF.

The genes are TRBV4-2 and TRBJ1-2, with TRBD1 matching 9 bases. The V and J ends lost 0 bases and 3 bases, in that order; junction bases with no gene match: 5. Germline V gene lookup returns CDR1 LGHNA and CDR2 YNFKEQ. The CDR3 loop spans 16 amino acids. The CDR3 sequence: CASSQERDREDYGYTF. CDR3 coding DNA: TGTGCCAGCAGCCAAGAAAGGGACAGGGAGGACTATGGCTACACCTTC.

The chain uses TRBV7-9 and TRBJ2-1, with D unclear. In germline, CDR1 is SEHNR, CDR2 FQNEAQ (reference sequence). The CDR3 runs 15 residues. V was pared by 1 base and J by 0 bases, with 7 bases between. The CDR3 region is CASSLVESSYNEQFF. CDR3 DNA: TGTGCCAGCAGCTTAGTAGAGAGCTCCTACAATGAGCAGTTCTTC. Combining the CDR3 with reference TRBV7-9 and TRBJ2-1 gives the whole variable domain DTGVSQNPRHKITKRGQNVTFRCDPISEHNRLYWYRQTLGQGPEFLTYFQNEAQLEKSRLLSDRFSAERPKGSFSTLEIQRTEQGDSAMYLCASSLVESSYNEQFFGPGTRLTVL.

The rearrangement links TRBV28 to TRBJ2-1, with 13 bases identical to TRBD2. The CDR3 consists of 15 residues. Germline V CDR1 and CDR2: MDHEN, SYDVKM. The V and J ends lost 4 bases and 10 bases, in that order; junction bases with no gene match: 7. CDR3 DNA sequence: TGTGCCAGCAGTTCAACTAGCGGGAGGGTGAGGGAGCAGTTCTTC. Protein sequence: CASSSTSGRVREQFF.

DNA of the CDR3: TGCAGCCCCTTATCCTACGAGCAGTACTTC. Protein product: CSPLSYEQYF. This sequence joins TRBV29-1 and TRBJ2-5, with no clear D. The end of the DNA fits TRBJ2-7 better, so the J call may be wrong. The CDR3 contains 10 residues. Germline assignment: CDR1 SQVTM and CDR2 ANQGSEA.

The chain links TRBV5-5 to TRBJ1-5; unclear D gene. The germline CDR1 and CDR2 sequences are SGHKS and YYEKEE (reference sequence). With 1 base removed from V and 0 bases from J, the gap between germline ends came to 2 bases. This CDR3 comprises 13 residues. The CDR3 DNA reads TGTGCCAGCAGCTTGAATAGCAATCAGCCCCAGCATTTT. It specifies CASSLNSNQPQHF.

The rearrangement uses TRBV7-9 and TRBJ1-2; D unclear. CDR3 length: 18 residues. Germline lookup yields CDR1 SEHNR and CDR2 FQNEAQ (reference sequence). The V and J ends lost 5 bases and 0 bases respectively, with 22 bases between them. The CDR3 reads CASSPRTGVYIANYGYTF. CDR3 bases: TGTGCCAGCAGCCCTCGGACGGGAGTCTATATCGCTAACTATGGCTACACCTTC.